The next 19 T cell receptor beta chains were all read from a single sample in a study of control samples from healthy donors and cancer patients. TCRdb's table, derived via immunoSEQ multiplex PCR, lists solely in-frame clones and lacks some. The sample yields 74,000 or so clones, over 75% seen once. Sequenced material: blood. These receptors were obtained from a man aged 50-60 years in good health.

The chain combines TRBV15 with TRBJ2-5; D may match TRBD1 or TRBD2 (5 bases each). Trimming pared 0 bases from V and 4 bases from J, leaving 12 bases between. CDR1 LNHNV and CDR2 YYDKDF come from the germline V gene (reference sequence). The CDR3 has 15 residues. CDR3 loop: CATSRDPGRGETQYF. CDR3 in DNA: TGTGCCACCAGCAGAGATCCAGGGAGAGGAGAGACCCAGTACTTC.

This clone was found once. V gene TRBV2 combines with J gene TRBJ2-3; 12 bases are a match to TRBD2. Germline assignment: CDR1 SNHLY and CDR2 FYNNEI. V lost 10 bases and J lost 2; bases outside the gene matches: 10. CDR3 length: 16 amino acids. The CDR3, as DNA: TGTGCCACCCCCCGGACTAGCGGGACTAACACAGATACGCAGTATTTT. Translation gives CATPRTSGTNTDTQYF.

The V and J genes are TRBV7-9 and TRBJ2-7; D unclear. The CDR3 has 11 amino acids. Germline V gives CDR1 SEHNR, CDR2 FQNEAQ (reference sequence). V gave up 5 bases and J gave up 4 bases, with 6 bases separating them. Written as DNA, the CDR3 is TGTGCCAGCAGCCCTATATACGAGCAGTACTTC. The encoded protein is CASSPIYEQYF.

The chain combines TRBV5-5 with TRBJ2-5; D remains unclear. Germline V CDR1 and CDR2: SGHKS, YYEKEE (reference sequence). The CDR3 runs 15 residues. Deletions cut 2 bases from V and 0 bases from J, with 11 bases between. This chain's CDR3 is CASSFIPLYQETQYF. The CDR3 nucleotides read TGTGCCAGCAGCTTTATACCCCTATACCAAGAGACCCAGTACTTC.

The rearrangement links TRBV4-1 to TRBJ1-1; the D gene is possibly TRBD1 (5 bases). Per the germline V gene, CDR1 is MGHRA and CDR2 is YSYEKL. The CDR3 is 17 residues long. Trimming removed 0 bases at V and 3 bases at J, with 17 bases between. The CDR3 protein is CASSQDRGSMMDTEAFF. CDR3 nucleotides: TGCGCCAGCAGCCAAGATCGGGGCAGCATGATGGACACTGAAGCTTTCTTT.

This clone was seen more than once but under ten times. The V call is TRBV9, the J call TRBJ1-6; 9 positions match TRBD1. With V trimmed by 0 bases and J by 10 bases, 8 bases remained unmatched. Germline CDR1 is SGDLS and CDR2 is YYNGEE. The CDR3 runs 16 residues. CDR3 sequence: CASSVGGTGSGSPLHF. The CDR3 coding sequence is TGTGCCAGCAGCGTAGGAGGGACAGGGTCCGGCTCACCCCTCCACTTT.

The chain employs TRBV14 and TRBJ1-6, with a weak D call TRBD1 (5 bases). This CDR3 comprises 14 residues. Between the trimmed V and J ends, which lost 5 bases and 7 bases, there was a span of 12 bases. Germline assignment: CDR1 SGHDN and CDR2 FVKESK. DNA for the CDR3: TGTGCCAGCAGCGACCTCTCAGGGAATTCACCCCTCCACTTT. Protein sequence: CASSDLSGNSPLHF.

This clone was detected a few times. V gene TRBV3-1 (or the pseudogene TRBV3-2) combines with J gene TRBJ2-2, with TRBD2 identical over 8 bases. This CDR3 has 16 amino acids. The V segment lost 1 base and the J segment 4 bases; nucleotides outside the gene matches: 5. From germline, CDR1 is LGHDT and CDR2 YNNKEL (reference sequence). CDR3 residues: CASSQAGGGLTGELFF. CDR3 DNA: TGTGCCAGCAGCCAAGCCGGCGGGGGGCTCACCGGGGAGCTGTTTTTT.

The chain carries TRBV5-1 and TRBJ1-1, with D perhaps matching TRBD1 (6 bases). V was cut by 2 bases and J by 0 bases, with 14 bases left in between. This CDR3 comprises 16 residues. Germline loops: CDR1 SGHRS, CDR2 YFSETQ. The CDR3 nucleotides are TGCGCCAGCAGCTTTGGACAGTCCCTGATGAACACTGAAGCTTTCTTT. Its protein is CASSFGQSLMNTEAFF.

In its sample, this clone was seen once. The chain couples TRBV6-5 to TRBJ2-5; unclear D gene. Germline loops: CDR1 MNHEY, CDR2 SVGAGI. Trimming stripped 8 bases from V and 5 bases from J, with 21 bases between. CDR3 size: 15 residues. As DNA, the CDR3 is TGTGCCAGCTCCTTACGGTGGCCAGGTGGGGAGACCCAGTACTTC. This gives the protein CASSLRWPGGETQYF.

The chain recombines TRBV27 with TRBJ1-4; 7 bases are a match to TRBD1. V dropped 7 bases and J dropped 5; count of bases not matched to a gene: 13. CDR1 and CDR2 from the germline V gene are MNHEY and SMNVEV (reference sequence). The CDR3 totals 16 residues. The CDR3 here is CASIFGDRERNEKLFF. CDR3 nucleotide sequence: TGTGCCAGCATATTCGGGGACAGAGAGAGGAATGAAAAACTGTTTTTT. Full variable domain (rest looked up from reference TRBV27 and TRBJ1-4): EAQVTQNPRYLITVTGKKLTVTCSQNMNHEYMSWYRQDPGLGLRQIYYSMNVEVTDKGDVPEGYKVSRKEKRNFPLILESPSPNQTSLYFCASIFGDRERNEKLFFGSGTQLSVL.

The chain joins TRBV27 to TRBJ2-7, with D perhaps being TRBD1 or TRBD2 (5 bases each). The CDR3 length is 15 residues. Trimming took off 3 bases at V and 4 bases at J, with 16 bases between the two ends. Germline V CDR1 and CDR2: MNHEY, SMNVEV (reference sequence). The CDR3 coding sequence is TGTGCCAGCAGTTTTCTTAATGGGGGAGCATACGAGCAGTACTTC. Its translation is CASSFLNGGAYEQYF.

This chain uses TRBV20-1 with TRBJ2-3; no clear D. V gave up 5 bases and J gave up 4 bases, with 7 bases separating them. This CDR3 has 11 residues. Germline CDR1 reads DFQATT; CDR2 reads SNEGSKA (reference sequence). Here the CDR3 reads CSARKPDTQYF. The DNA for the CDR3 is TGCAGTGCTCGGAAACCAGATACGCAGTATTTT.

This clone was observed a few times. The genes are TRBV7-2 and TRBJ1-4; maybe TRBD1 (5 bases). The CDR3 is 16 amino acids. Germline CDR1 and CDR2: SGHTA and FQGNSA. V lost 2 bases and J 6 bases, leaving 16 bases between the germline ends. The CDR3 nucleotides are TGTGCCAGCAGCTTAAGTGCTCAGGGTATTTATGAAAAACTGTTTTTT. Translation: CASSLSAQGIYEKLFF.

V and J are TRBV4-1 and TRBJ1-5; D gene unclear. Looked up from germline, CDR1 is MGHRA and CDR2 is YSYEKL. The CDR3 is made up of 15 amino acids. Deletions cut 2 bases from V and 0 bases from J, with 8 bases between. CDR3 region: CASSQWTNSNQPQHF. CDR3 coding DNA: TGCGCCAGCAGCCAATGGACTAATAGCAATCAGCCCCAGCATTTT.

This chain uses TRBV2 with TRBJ1-5; 9 bases agree with TRBD1. There are 14 residues in the CDR3. V dropped 8 bases and J dropped 6; count of bases not matched to a gene: 8. The germline V gene has CDR1 SNHLY and CDR2 FYNNEI. Here the CDR3 DNA reads TGTGCCAGCTTACGGGACAGGGACTCTCAGCCCCAGCATTTT. It translates to CASLRDRDSQPQHF.

There are a few counts of this clone. The V call is TRBV29-1, the J call TRBJ2-1, with D hard to call. The CDR3 runs 13 residues. Germline CDR1 is SQVTM and CDR2 is ANQGSEA. The germline V and J ends were trimmed by 2 bases and 7 bases, with 12 bases remaining between them. CDR3 in amino acids: CSVENSGSNEQFF. In nucleotides, the CDR3 is TGCAGCGTTGAAAATAGTGGTTCGAATGAGCAGTTCTTC.

V is TRBV6-6 and J is TRBJ2-7; possible D gene TRBD2, 5 bases. The CDR3 sequence is 15 residues long. Per the germline V gene, CDR1 is MNHNY and CDR2 is SVGAGI (reference sequence). Trimming cost V 2 bases and J 1 base, with 12 bases left between them. This CDR3 reads CASSYIRGRSYEQYF. CDR3 nucleotide sequence: TGTGCCAGCAGTTACATCCGGGGTAGATCCTACGAGCAGTACTTC.

The V and J genes are TRBV6-5 and TRBJ2-5, with D possibly called TRBD1 or TRBD2 (6 bases each). The CDR3 covers 13 residues. V was clipped by 4 bases and J by 7 bases, with 13 bases between them. The germline gives CDR1 MNHEY, CDR2 SVGAGI. CDR3: CASSFPGAGTQYF. Here the CDR3 DNA reads TGTGCCAGCAGTTTTCCGGGGGCGGGGACCCAGTACTTC.